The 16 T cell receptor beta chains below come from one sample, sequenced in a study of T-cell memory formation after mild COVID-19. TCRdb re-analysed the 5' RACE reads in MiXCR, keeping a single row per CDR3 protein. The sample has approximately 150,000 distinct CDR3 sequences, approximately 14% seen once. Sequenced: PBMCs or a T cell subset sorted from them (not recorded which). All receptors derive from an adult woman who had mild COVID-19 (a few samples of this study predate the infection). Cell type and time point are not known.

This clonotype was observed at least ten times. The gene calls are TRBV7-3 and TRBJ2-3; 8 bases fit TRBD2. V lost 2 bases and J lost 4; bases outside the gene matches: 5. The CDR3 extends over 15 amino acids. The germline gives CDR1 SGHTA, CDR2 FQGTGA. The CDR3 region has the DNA TGTGCCAGCAGCTTAGACGGGAGGGCCGCAGATACGCAGTATTTT. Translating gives CASSLDGRAADTQYF.

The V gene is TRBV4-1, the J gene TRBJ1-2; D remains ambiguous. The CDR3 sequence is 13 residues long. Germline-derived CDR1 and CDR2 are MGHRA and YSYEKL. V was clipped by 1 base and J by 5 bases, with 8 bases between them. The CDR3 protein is CASSQGKRYGYTF. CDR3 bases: TGCGCCAGCAGCCAAGGGAAGAGATATGGCTACACCTTC.

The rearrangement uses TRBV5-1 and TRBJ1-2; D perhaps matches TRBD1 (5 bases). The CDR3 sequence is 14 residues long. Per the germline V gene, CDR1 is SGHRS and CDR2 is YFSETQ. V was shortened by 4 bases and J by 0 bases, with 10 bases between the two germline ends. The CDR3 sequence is CASSPGRTNYGYTF. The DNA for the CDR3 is TGCGCCAGCAGCCCGGGACGGACTAACTATGGCTACACCTTC.

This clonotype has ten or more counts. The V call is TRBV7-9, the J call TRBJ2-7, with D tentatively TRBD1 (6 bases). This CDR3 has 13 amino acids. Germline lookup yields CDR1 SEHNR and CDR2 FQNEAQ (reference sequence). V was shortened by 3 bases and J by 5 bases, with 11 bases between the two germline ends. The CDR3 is CASSFTTGNEQYF. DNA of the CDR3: TGTGCCAGCAGCTTCACCACAGGGAACGAGCAGTACTTC.

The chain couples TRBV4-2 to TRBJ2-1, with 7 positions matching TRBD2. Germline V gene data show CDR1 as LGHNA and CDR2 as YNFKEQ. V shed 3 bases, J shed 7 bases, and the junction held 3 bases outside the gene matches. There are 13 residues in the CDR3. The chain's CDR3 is CASSHGRGNEQFF. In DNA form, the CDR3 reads TGTGCCAGCAGCCATGGGCGGGGGAATGAGCAGTTCTTC.

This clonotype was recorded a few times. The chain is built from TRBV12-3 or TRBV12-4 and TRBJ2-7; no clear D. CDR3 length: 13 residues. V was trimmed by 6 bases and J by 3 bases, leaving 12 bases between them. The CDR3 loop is CASSPDGFYEQYF. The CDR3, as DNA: TGTGCCAGCAGCCCGGACGGATTCTACGAGCAGTACTTC.

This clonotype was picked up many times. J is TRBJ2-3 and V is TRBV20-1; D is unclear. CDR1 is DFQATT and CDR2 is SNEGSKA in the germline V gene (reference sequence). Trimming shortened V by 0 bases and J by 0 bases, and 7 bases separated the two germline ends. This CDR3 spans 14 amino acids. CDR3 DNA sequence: TGCAGTGCTAGAGACGGGCCCAGCACAGATACGCAGTATTTT. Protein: CSARDGPSTDTQYF.

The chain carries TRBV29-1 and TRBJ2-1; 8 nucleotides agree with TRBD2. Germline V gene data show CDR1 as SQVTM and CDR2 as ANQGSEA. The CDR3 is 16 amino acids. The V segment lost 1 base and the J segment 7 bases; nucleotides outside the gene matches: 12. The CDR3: CSVEVKLNGRGNEQFF. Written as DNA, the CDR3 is TGCAGCGTTGAAGTTAAGTTGAACGGGAGGGGGAATGAGCAGTTCTTC.

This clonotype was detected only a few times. The CDR3 here is CASSLDPVGELFF. DNA of the CDR3: TGCGCCAGCAGCTTGGATCCGGTCGGGGAGCTGTTTTTT. The chain joins TRBV5-1 to TRBJ2-2, with D hard to call. CDR3 size: 13 residues. The germline V gene encodes CDR1 SGHRS and CDR2 YFSETQ. Trimming took 0 bases from V and 7 from J, leaving 7 bases between them.

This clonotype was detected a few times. The CDR3 protein is CAWSGMGHTNSPLHF. DNA of the CDR3: TGTGCCTGGAGCGGTATGGGACACACTAATTCACCCCTCCACTTT. The chain is built from TRBV30 and TRBJ1-6, with TRBD1 as a possible D gene (6 bases). The CDR3 runs to 15 residues. V was clipped by 3 bases and J by 6 bases, with 15 bases between them. Per germline, CDR1 GTSNPN and CDR2 SVGIG (reference sequence).

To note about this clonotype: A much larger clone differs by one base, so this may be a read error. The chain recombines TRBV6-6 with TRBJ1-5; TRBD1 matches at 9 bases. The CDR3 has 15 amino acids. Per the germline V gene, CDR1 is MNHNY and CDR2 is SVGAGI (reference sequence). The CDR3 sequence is CGSSRGQGNNQPQHF. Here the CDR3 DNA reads TGTGGCAGCAGTCGTGGACAGGGGAACAATCAGCCCCAGCATTTT.

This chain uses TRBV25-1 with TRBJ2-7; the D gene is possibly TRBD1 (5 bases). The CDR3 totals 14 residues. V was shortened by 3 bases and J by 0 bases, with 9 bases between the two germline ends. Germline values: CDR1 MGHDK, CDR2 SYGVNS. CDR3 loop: CASSETRDSYEQYF. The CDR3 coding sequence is TGTGCCAGCAGTGAGACCAGGGACTCCTACGAGCAGTACTTC.

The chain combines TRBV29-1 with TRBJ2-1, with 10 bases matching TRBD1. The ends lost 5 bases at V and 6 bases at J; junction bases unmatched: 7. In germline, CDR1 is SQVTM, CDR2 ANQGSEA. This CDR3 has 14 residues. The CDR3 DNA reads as TGCAGCGTTCCCTACCGGGACAGGGGCAATGAGCAGTTCTTC. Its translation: CSVPYRDRGNEQFF.

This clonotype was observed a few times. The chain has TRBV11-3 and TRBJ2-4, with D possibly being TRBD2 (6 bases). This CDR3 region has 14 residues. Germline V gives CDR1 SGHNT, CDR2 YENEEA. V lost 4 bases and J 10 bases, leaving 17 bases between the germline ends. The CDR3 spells CASSSPGTPAIQYF. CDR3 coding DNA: TGTGCCAGCAGCTCCCCCGGGACTCCGGCAATTCAGTACTTC.

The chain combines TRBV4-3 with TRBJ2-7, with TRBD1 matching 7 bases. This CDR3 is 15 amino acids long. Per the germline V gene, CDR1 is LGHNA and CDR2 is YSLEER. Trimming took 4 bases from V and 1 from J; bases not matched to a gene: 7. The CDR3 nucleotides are TGCGCCAGCAGCCTAGGGACAGCCCTATCCTACGAGCAGTACTTC. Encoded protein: CASSLGTALSYEQYF.

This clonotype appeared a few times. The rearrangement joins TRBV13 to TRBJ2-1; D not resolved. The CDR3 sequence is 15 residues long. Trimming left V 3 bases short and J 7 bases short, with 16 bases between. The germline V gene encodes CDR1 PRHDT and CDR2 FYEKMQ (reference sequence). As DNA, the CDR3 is TGTGCCAGCAGCTTGTGGCACGAGCCTTTGAATGAGCAGTTCTTC. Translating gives CASSLWHEPLNEQFF.